This T cell receptor (beta chain) was recorded in a study of cytomegalovirus exposure and HLA in healthy donors. Per the germline V gene, CDR1 is PRHDT and CDR2 is FYEKMQ (reference sequence). V trimming: 3 bases; J trimming: 2 bases; junction bases outside the gene matches: 11. This CDR3 is 19 amino acids long. The protocol was immunoSEQ multiplex PCR, while the TCRdb copy is restricted to in-frame clones and leaves out a portion. The sample shows fewer than 350,000 clones, around 87% of them seen only once. What was sequenced was PBMCs. The J gene is TRBJ2-3, the V gene TRBV13; TRBD2 matches 13 bases. This clonotype was sampled from a woman younger than 30 in good health and CMV-seronegative. CDR3 sequence: CASSFSFPTSGRATDTQYF. CDR3 nucleotide sequence: TGTGCCAGCAGCTTCTCCTTCCCTACTAGCGGGAGGGCCACAGATACGCAGTATTTT.